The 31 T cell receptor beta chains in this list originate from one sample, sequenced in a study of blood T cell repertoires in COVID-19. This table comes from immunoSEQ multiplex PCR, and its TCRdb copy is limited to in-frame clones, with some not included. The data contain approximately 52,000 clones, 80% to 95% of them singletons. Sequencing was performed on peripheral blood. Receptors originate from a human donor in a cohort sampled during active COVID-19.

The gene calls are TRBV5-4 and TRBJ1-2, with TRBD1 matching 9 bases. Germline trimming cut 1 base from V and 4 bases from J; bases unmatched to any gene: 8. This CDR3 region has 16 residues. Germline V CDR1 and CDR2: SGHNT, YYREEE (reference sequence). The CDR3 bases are TGTGCCAGCAGCTTGCCAGGACAGGGGTCTCTCTATGGCTACACCTTC. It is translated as CASSLPGQGSLYGYTF.

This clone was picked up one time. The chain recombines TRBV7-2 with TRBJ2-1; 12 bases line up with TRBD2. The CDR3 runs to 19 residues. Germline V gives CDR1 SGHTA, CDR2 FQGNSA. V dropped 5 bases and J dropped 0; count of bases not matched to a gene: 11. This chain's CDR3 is CASSVSGTSGFSSYNEQFF. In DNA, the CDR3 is TGTGCCAGCAGCGTATCCGGGACTAGCGGGTTCAGCTCCTACAATGAGCAGTTCTTC.

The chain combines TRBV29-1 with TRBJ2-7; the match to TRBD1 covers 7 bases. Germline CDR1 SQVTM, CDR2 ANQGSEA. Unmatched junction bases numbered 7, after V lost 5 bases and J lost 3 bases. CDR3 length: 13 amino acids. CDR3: CSVTTGSNYEQYF. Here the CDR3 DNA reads TGCAGCGTTACGACAGGGTCCAACTACGAGCAGTACTTC.

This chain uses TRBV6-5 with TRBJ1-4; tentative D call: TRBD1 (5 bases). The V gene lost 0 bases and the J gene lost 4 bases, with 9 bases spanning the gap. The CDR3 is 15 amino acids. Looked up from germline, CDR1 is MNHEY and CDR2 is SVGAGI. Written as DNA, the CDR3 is TGTGCCAGCAGTTACTCGAACAGGTTTAATGAAAAACTGTTTTTT. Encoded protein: CASSYSNRFNEKLFF.

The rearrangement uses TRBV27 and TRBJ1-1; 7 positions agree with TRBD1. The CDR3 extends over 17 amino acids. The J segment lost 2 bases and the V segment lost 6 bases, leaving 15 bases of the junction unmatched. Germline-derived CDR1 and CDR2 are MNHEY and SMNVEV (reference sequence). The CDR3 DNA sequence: TGTGCCAGCAGCCGGCTCCGACAGGGTGGCGTAAACACTGAAGCTTTCTTT. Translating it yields CASSRLRQGGVNTEAFF.

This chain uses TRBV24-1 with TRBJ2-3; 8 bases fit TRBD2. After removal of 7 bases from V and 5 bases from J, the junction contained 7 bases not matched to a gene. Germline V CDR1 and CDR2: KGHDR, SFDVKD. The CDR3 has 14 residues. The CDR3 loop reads CATRGGTSQDTQYF. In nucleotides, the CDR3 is TGTGCCACCAGGGGGGGGACTAGTCAAGATACGCAGTATTTT.

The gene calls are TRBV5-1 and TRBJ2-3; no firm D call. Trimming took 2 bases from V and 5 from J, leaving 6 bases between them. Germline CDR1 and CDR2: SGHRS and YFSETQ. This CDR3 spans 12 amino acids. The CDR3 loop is CASSFQEDTQYF. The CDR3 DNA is TGCGCCAGCAGCTTTCAGGAAGATACGCAGTATTTT.

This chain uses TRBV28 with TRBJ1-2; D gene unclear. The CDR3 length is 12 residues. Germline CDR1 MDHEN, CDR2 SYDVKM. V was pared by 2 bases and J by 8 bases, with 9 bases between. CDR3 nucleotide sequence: TGTGCCAGCAGTTTAGGAGCTGGGGGCTACACCTTC. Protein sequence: CASSLGAGGYTF.

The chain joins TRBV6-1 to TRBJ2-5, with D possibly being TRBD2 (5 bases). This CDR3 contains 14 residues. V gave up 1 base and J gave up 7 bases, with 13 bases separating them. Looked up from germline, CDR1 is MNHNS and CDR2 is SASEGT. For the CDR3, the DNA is TGTGCCAGCAGTGAAGGGGCTAGCCCGGGGACCCAGTACTTC. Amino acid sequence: CASSEGASPGTQYF.

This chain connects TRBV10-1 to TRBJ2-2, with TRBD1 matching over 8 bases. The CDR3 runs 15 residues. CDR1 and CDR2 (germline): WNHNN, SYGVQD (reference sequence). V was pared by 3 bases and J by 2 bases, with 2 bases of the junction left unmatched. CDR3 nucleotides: TGCGCCAGCAGTGAACCAGGGGGCAACACCGGGGAGCTGTTTTTT. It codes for CASSEPGGNTGELFF.

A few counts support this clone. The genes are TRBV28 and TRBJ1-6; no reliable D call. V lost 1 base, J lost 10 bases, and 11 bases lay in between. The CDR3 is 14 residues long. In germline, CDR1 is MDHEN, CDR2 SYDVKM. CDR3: CASSLFEGSSPLHF. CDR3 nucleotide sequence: TGTGCCAGCAGTTTATTTGAGGGTTCATCACCCCTCCACTTT.

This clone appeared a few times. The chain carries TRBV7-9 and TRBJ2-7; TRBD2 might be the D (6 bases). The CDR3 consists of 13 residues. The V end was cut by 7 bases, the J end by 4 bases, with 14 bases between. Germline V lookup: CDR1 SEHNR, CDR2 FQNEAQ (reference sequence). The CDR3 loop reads CASTVDYSYEQYF. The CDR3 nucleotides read TGTGCCAGCACGGTGGACTACTCATACGAGCAGTACTTC. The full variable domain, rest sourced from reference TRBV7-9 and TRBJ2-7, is DTGVSQNPRHKITKRGQNVTFRCDPISEHNRLYWYRQTLGQGPEFLTYFQNEAQLEKSRLLSDRFSAERPKGSFSTLEIQRTEQGDSAMYLCASTVDYSYEQYFGPGTRLTVT.

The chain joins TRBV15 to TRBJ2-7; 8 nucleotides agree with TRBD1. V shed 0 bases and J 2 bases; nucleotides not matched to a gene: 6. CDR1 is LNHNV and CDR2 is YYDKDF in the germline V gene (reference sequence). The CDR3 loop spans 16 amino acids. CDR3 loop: CATSRDLAGQAYEQYF. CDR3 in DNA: TGTGCCACCAGCAGAGATCTTGCGGGACAGGCCTACGAGCAGTACTTC.

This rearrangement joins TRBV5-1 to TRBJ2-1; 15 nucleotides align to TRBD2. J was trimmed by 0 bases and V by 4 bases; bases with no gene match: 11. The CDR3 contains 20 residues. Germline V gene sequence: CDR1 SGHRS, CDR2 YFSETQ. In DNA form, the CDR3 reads TGCGCCAGCAGCGTGGTTACGGGACTAGCGGGAGGTAGCTCCTACAATGAGCAGTTCTTC. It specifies CASSVVTGLAGGSSYNEQFF.

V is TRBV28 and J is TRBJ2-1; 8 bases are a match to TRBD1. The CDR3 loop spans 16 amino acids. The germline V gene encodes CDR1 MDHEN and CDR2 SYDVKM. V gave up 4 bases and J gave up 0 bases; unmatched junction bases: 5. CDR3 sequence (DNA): TGTGCCAGCAGTTCACCCGGGACAGGCTCCTACAATGAGCAGTTCTTC. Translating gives CASSSPGTGSYNEQFF.

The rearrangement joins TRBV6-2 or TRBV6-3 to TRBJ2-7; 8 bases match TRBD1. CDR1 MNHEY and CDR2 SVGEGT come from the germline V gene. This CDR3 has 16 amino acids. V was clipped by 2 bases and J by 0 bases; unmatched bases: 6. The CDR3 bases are TGTGCCAGCAGTTACCGCGGCGACAGGGGCTCCTACGAGCAGTACTTC. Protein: CASSYRGDRGSYEQYF.

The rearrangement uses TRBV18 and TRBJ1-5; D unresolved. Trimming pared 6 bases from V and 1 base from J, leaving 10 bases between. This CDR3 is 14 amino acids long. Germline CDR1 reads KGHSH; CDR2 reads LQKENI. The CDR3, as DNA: TGTGCCAGCTCGACCCGAGGGAGCAATCAGCCCCAGCATTTT. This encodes CASSTRGSNQPQHF.

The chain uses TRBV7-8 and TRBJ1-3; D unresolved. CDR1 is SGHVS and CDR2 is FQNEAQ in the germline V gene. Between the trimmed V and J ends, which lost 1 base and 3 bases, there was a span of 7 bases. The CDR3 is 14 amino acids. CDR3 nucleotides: TGTGCCAGCAGCTTAGTGTCTGTTGGAAACACCATATATTTT. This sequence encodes CASSLVSVGNTIYF.

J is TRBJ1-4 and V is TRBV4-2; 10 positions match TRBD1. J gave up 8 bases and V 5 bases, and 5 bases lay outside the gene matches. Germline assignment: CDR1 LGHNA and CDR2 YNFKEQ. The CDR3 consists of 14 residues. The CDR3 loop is CASSSDRGREKLFF. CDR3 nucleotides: TGTGCCAGCAGCTCAGACAGGGGGCGGGAAAAACTGTTTTTT.

Here the CDR3 DNA reads TGTGCCAGCAGTTCGACAGGGTTGGACGGGGAGCTGTTTTTT. Its protein product is CASSSTGLDGELFF. The chain links TRBV28 to TRBJ2-2; TRBD1 matches at 7 bases. The V and J ends lost 4 bases and 7 bases, in that order; junction bases with no gene match: 6. Germline CDR1 and CDR2: MDHEN and SYDVKM. This CDR3 is 14 amino acids long.

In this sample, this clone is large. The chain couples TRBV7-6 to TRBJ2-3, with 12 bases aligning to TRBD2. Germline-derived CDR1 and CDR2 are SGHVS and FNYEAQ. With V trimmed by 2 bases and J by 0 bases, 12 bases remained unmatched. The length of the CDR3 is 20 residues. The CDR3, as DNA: TGTGCCAGCAGCTTAAAGTCCCCTAGCGGGAGGGCCACTAGCACAGATACGCAGTATTTT. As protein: CASSLKSPSGRATSTDTQYF.

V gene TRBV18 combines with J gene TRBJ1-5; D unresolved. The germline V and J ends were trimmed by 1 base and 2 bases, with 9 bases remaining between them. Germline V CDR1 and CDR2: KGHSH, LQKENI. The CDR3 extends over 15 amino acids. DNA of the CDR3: TGTGCCAGCTCACCACAGGCGGGTGGCAATCAGCCCCAGCATTTT. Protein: CASSPQAGGNQPQHF.

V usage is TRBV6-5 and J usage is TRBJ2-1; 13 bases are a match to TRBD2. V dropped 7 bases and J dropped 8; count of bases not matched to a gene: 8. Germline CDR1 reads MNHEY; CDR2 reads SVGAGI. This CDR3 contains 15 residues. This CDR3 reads CASNKGLAGVYEQFF. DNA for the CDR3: TGTGCCAGCAACAAAGGACTAGCGGGAGTTTATGAGCAGTTCTTC.

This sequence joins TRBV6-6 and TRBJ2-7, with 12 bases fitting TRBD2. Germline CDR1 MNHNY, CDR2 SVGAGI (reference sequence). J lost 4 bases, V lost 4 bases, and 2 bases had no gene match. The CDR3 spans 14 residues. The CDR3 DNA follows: TGTGCCAGCAGTTCCGGACTAGCGGGGTACGAGCAGTACTTC. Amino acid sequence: CASSSGLAGYEQYF.

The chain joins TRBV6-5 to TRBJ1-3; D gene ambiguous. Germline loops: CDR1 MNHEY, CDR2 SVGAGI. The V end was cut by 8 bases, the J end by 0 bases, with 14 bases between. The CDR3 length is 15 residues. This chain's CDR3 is CASQPVTSSGNTIYF. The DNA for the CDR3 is TGTGCCAGCCAACCCGTAACCAGCTCTGGAAACACCATATATTTT.

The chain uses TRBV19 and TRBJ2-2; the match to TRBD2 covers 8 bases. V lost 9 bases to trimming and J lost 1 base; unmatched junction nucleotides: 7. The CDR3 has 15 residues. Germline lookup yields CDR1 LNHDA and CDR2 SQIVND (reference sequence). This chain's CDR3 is CASSSGRENTGELFF. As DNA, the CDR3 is TGTGCCAGCTCTAGCGGGCGTGAGAACACCGGGGAGCTGTTTTTT.

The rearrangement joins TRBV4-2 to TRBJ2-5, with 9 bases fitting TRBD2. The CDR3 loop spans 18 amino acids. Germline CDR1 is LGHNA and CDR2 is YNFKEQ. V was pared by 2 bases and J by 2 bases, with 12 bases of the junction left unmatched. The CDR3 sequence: CASSQFLLAGGVQETQYF. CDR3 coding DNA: TGTGCCAGCAGCCAATTTCTACTAGCGGGCGGCGTACAAGAGACCCAGTACTTC.

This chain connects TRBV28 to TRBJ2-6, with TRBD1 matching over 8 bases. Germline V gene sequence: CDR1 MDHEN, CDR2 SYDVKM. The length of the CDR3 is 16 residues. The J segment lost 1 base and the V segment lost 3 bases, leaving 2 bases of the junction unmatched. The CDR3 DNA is TGTGCCAGCAGTTTTCACAGGGGGTCTGGGGCCAACGTCCTGACTTTC. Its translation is CASSFHRGSGANVLTF.

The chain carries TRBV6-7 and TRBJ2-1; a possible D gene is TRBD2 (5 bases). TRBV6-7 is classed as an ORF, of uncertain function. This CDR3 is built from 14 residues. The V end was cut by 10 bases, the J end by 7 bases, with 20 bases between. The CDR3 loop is CATTRWESLNEQFF. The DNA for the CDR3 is TGTGCCACCACGAGGTGGGAGAGCCTAAATGAGCAGTTCTTC.

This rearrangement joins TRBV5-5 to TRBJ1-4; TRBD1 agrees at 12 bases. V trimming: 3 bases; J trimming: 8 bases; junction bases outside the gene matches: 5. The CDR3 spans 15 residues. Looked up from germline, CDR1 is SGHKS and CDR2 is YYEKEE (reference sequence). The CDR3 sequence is CASSSPGTGGEKLFF. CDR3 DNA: TGTGCCAGCAGCTCCCCTGGGACAGGGGGCGAAAAACTGTTTTTT.

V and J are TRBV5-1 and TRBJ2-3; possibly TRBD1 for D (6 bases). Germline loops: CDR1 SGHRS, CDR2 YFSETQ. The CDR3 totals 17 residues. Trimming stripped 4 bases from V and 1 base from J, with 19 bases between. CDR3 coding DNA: TGCGCCAGCAGCGAGGGACCCCAGGGGATTCGCACAGATACGCAGTATTTT. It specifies CASSEGPQGIRTDTQYF.